The 24 T cell receptor beta chains in this list originate from one sample, sequenced in a study of cytomegalovirus exposure and HLA in healthy donors. Amplification used 60 Vbeta primers and 13 Jbeta primers. Libraries were prepared by immunoSEQ multiplex PCR; TCRdb keeps only in-frame clonotypes and omits some of them. Among approximately 82,000 clones listed, about 9.5% were seen once. The sample taken for sequencing was PBMCs. The receptors stem from a man aged 55 to 70 in good health and CMV-seropositive.

The gene calls are TRBV5-1 and TRBJ2-1, with 7 bases lining up with TRBD2. The V gene end was trimmed by 3 bases and the J gene end by 10 bases; junction bases not matched to a gene: 13. The V gene's germline CDR1 is SGHRS and CDR2 YFSETQ. The length of the CDR3 is 15 residues. CDR3 amino acids: CASSSGLERREEQFF. CDR3 DNA sequence: TGCGCCAGCAGCTCTGGACTAGAGCGTCGTGAGGAGCAGTTCTTC.

This clone was seen more than once but under ten times. Other nucleotide sequences from this sample produce the same CDR3. The rearrangement joins TRBV19 to TRBJ2-3, with 7 bases identical to TRBD2. Germline CDR1 LNHDA, CDR2 SQIVND (reference sequence). The CDR3 has 14 amino acids. With V trimmed by 1 base and J by 3 bases, 1 base remained unmatched. The CDR3 reads CASSIAGGTDTQYF. The CDR3 DNA is TGTGCCAGTAGTATAGCGGGAGGAACAGATACGCAGTATTTT.

This clone was recorded many times. This chain joins TRBV5-1 and TRBJ2-7, with TRBD2 identical over 8 bases. This CDR3 region has 13 residues. Per germline, CDR1 SGHRS and CDR2 YFSETQ. J gave up 5 bases and V 2 bases, and 3 bases lay outside the gene matches. The CDR3 loop reads CASSLLADHEQYF. Here the CDR3 DNA reads TGCGCCAGCAGCTTACTAGCGGACCACGAGCAGTACTTC. Based on the CDR3 plus reference TRBV5-1 and TRBJ2-7, the full variable domain is KAGVTQTPRYLIKTRGQQVTLSCSPISGHRSVSWYQQTPGQGLQFLFEYFSETQRNKGNFPGRFSGRQFSNSRSEMNVSTLELGDSALYLCASSLLADHEQYFGPGTRLTVT.

This clone turned up a few times. The V call is TRBV7-9, the J call TRBJ2-7; 7 bases map to TRBD1. V dropped 5 bases and J dropped 0; count of bases not matched to a gene: 4. The CDR3 has 14 amino acids. Germline CDR1 SEHNR, CDR2 FQNEAQ (reference sequence). This CDR3 reads CASSPTGSSYEQYF. The CDR3 DNA reads as TGTGCCAGCAGCCCGACAGGGAGCTCCTACGAGCAGTACTTC.

V usage is TRBV19 and J usage is TRBJ2-1; maybe TRBD2 (5 bases). Trimming removed 5 bases from V and 5 bases from J, with 13 bases in between. This CDR3 is built from 14 residues. CDR1 and CDR2 from the germline V gene are LNHDA and SQIVND (reference sequence). CDR3 amino acids: CASSQTGINNEQFF. The CDR3 DNA reads TGTGCCAGTAGTCAGACGGGAATAAACAATGAGCAGTTCTTC.

A few counts support this clone. The chain joins TRBV4-2 to TRBJ2-1; D is unclear. Germline values: CDR1 LGHNA, CDR2 YNFKEQ. V gave up 0 bases and J gave up 8 bases, with 5 bases separating them. The CDR3 has 12 amino acids. This CDR3 reads CASSQDVYEQFF. The CDR3 nucleotides are TGTGCCAGCAGCCAAGATGTATATGAGCAGTTCTTC.

This clone was seen a few times. The chain couples TRBV2 to TRBJ2-2, with TRBD1 as a possible D gene (5 bases). Trimming pared 2 bases from V and 8 bases from J, leaving 15 bases between. Germline V gene sequence: CDR1 SNHLY, CDR2 FYNNEI. The CDR3 has 15 residues. The CDR3 bases are TGTGCCAGCAGTGAAAGACAGCCATTCTATGGGGAGCTGTTTTTT. This encodes CASSERQPFYGELFF.

This clone has more than one count but fewer than ten. This chain joins TRBV10-3 and TRBJ2-3; perhaps TRBD1 as D (5 bases). The CDR3 runs 15 residues. CDR1 is ENHRY, CDR2 SYGVKD, per germline. The germline V and J ends were trimmed by 8 bases and 0 bases, with 15 bases remaining between them. Written as DNA, the CDR3 is TGTGCCATCCTTGAGGCAGGGCCTAGCACAGATACGCAGTATTTT. Its protein product is CAILEAGPSTDTQYF.

The rearrangement uses TRBV10-3 and TRBJ1-6; 7 nucleotides match TRBD1. The CDR3 length is 14 residues. Unmatched junction bases numbered 8, after V lost 6 bases and J lost 9 bases. CDR1 and CDR2 (germline): ENHRY, SYGVKD. The DNA of the CDR3 is TGTGCCATCAGAAGGGACAGTGCAATTTCACCCCTCCACTTT. Translated: CAIRRDSAISPLHF.

This clone occurred a few times. The chain joins TRBV6-1 to TRBJ2-5; perhaps TRBD2 as D (6 bases). The CDR3 has 13 amino acids. Germline CDR1 is MNHNS and CDR2 is SASEGT. V was pared by 5 bases and J by 5 bases, with 12 bases between. In DNA form, the CDR3 reads TGTGCCAGCAGTCTAGACCGGGAGGAGACCCAGTACTTC. This gives the protein CASSLDREETQYF.

The chain employs TRBV7-3 and TRBJ2-5; tentatively, D is TRBD2 (6 bases). Germline V CDR1 and CDR2: SGHTA, FQGTGA. V lost 5 bases to trimming and J lost 5 bases, with 24 bases between them. This CDR3 has 17 residues. The CDR3 sequence: CASSEQPSAPGRETQYF. The CDR3 DNA is TGTGCCAGCAGCGAACAACCTAGCGCCCCGGGAAGGGAGACCCAGTACTTC.

Only a few counts were recorded for this clone. This chain connects TRBV7-8 to TRBJ1-1; no reliable D call. Between the trimmed V and J ends, which lost 3 bases and 5 bases, there was a span of 16 bases. The CDR3 runs 15 residues. CDR1 is SGHVS, CDR2 FQNEAQ, per germline. The CDR3 loop is CASSFSSRLETEAFF. CDR3 nucleotide sequence: TGTGCCAGCAGCTTTAGCAGTAGGCTGGAGACTGAAGCTTTCTTT.

The sample holds a few counts of this clone. This sequence joins TRBV7-9 and TRBJ1-5, with 7 bases that match TRBD1. The germline V gene has CDR1 SEHNR and CDR2 FQNEAQ (reference sequence). V lost 5 bases and J lost 5; bases outside the gene matches: 6. This CDR3 region has 14 residues. The CDR3 DNA follows: TGTGCCAGCAGCCCGACAGGGAAGGATCAGCCCCAGCATTTT. Its protein product is CASSPTGKDQPQHF.

The sample holds many counts of this clone. J is TRBJ1-2 and V is TRBV19; a possible D gene is TRBD1 (6 bases). The V gene lost 5 bases and the J gene lost 4 bases, with 11 bases spanning the gap. The CDR3 loop spans 13 amino acids. Germline assignment: CDR1 LNHDA and CDR2 SQIVND (reference sequence). CDR3 region: CASSVQGLYGYTF. The CDR3, as DNA: TGTGCCAGTAGTGTCCAGGGGCTCTATGGCTACACCTTC. Drawing the rest from reference TRBV19 and TRBJ1-2, the complete variable domain is DGGITQSPKYLFRKEGQNVTLSCEQNLNHDAMYWYRQDPGQGLRLIYYSQIVNDFQKGDIAEGYSVSREKKESFPLTVTSAQKNPTAFYLCASSVQGLYGYTFGSGTRLTVV.

This clone was detected a few times. The genes are TRBV2 and TRBJ2-7; a weak D match, TRBD1 (6 bases). Germline V gene lookup returns CDR1 SNHLY and CDR2 FYNNEI. The CDR3 has 16 amino acids. The CDR3 DNA follows: TGTGCCAGCAGTGAAGCGGAAGGGACAAAACGATACGAGCACTCCGTC. It codes for CASSEAEGTKRYEHSV.

The chain recombines TRBV18 with TRBJ2-7; a possible D gene is TRBD1 (6 bases). Germline V gene data show CDR1 as KGHSH and CDR2 as LQKENI. Trimming pared 3 bases from V and 9 bases from J, leaving 18 bases between. The CDR3 runs to 14 residues. CDR3 DNA: TGTGCCAGCTCACCGGACGCTACAGGGCTTGGGCAGTACTTC. Amino acids: CASSPDATGLGQYF.

The rearrangement joins TRBV4-2 to TRBJ2-1; 7 bases are shared with TRBD2. After removal of 3 bases from V and 0 bases from J, the junction contained 5 bases not matched to a gene. The V gene's germline CDR1 is LGHNA and CDR2 YNFKEQ. The CDR3 loop spans 16 amino acids. The CDR3 DNA follows: TGTGCCAGCAGCCATCGGGGGGTGAGCTCCTACAATGAGCAGTTCTTC. This sequence encodes CASSHRGVSSYNEQFF.

The J gene is TRBJ2-7, the V gene TRBV6-1; 11 bases fit TRBD2. The germline V gene encodes CDR1 MNHNS and CDR2 SASEGT. This CDR3 comprises 15 residues. The J segment lost 6 bases and the V segment lost 7 bases, leaving 11 bases of the junction unmatched. The CDR3 loop reads CASTDGLAGGPEQYF. The CDR3 DNA follows: TGTGCCAGCACCGATGGGCTAGCGGGAGGCCCCGAGCAGTACTTC.

The chain combines TRBV27 with TRBJ2-7; tentatively, D is TRBD2 (6 bases). The germline V gene encodes CDR1 MNHEY and CDR2 SMNVEV (reference sequence). This CDR3 comprises 14 residues. V lost 3 bases and J lost 6, with 15 bases in between. CDR3 loop: CASSLSFGGSEQYF. The CDR3 nucleotides read TGTGCCAGCAGTTTGAGTTTCGGGGGTTCCGAGCAGTACTTC.

The rearrangement joins TRBV5-8 to TRBJ2-7; maybe TRBD1 (6 bases). Germline CDR1 and CDR2: SGHTS and YDEGEE. The length of the CDR3 is 18 residues. Trimming took off 0 bases at V and 3 bases at J, with 22 bases between the two ends. The CDR3 loop is CASSLETGPLSKGYEQYF. Here the CDR3 DNA reads TGTGCCAGCAGCTTGGAGACAGGCCCCCTTTCTAAAGGCTACGAGCAGTACTTC.

This clone came up a few times. This sequence joins TRBV29-1 and TRBJ2-7; weak D call: TRBD2 (6 bases). The ends were cut back, 0 bases at V and 2 bases at J, with 11 bases in the middle. This CDR3 has 14 residues. Per the germline V gene, CDR1 is SQVTM and CDR2 is ANQGSEA. The CDR3 reads CSVEEAGSPYEQYF. In DNA, the CDR3 is TGCAGCGTTGAAGAGGCGGGAAGCCCCTACGAGCAGTACTTC.

The chain couples TRBV27 to TRBJ1-5; TRBD1 might be the D (5 bases). Germline CDR1 and CDR2: MNHEY and SMNVEV (reference sequence). CDR3 length: 13 residues. The V end was cut by 6 bases, the J end by 7 bases, with 13 bases between. The CDR3 spells CASSYLRGQPQHF. DNA of the CDR3: TGTGCCAGCAGCTACCTCCGGGGGCAGCCCCAGCATTTT.

The chain employs TRBV30 and TRBJ1-2, with D unresolved. Germline CDR1 GTSNPN, CDR2 SVGIG (reference sequence). The CDR3 loop spans 12 amino acids. V lost 4 bases and J lost 4, with 10 bases in between. The CDR3 is CAWNGVGYGYTF. In DNA form, the CDR3 reads TGTGCCTGGAACGGGGTGGGCTATGGCTACACCTTC.

V is TRBV2 and J is TRBJ2-5; TRBD2 is a possible D gene (7 bases). This CDR3 comprises 13 residues. Between the trimmed V and J ends, which lost 8 bases and 4 bases, there was a span of 14 bases. Germline V gene lookup returns CDR1 SNHLY and CDR2 FYNNEI. CDR3 region: CASVGGAGETQYF. The CDR3 region has the DNA TGTGCCAGCGTTGGGGGGGCGGGAGAGACCCAGTACTTC.